This T cell receptor (beta chain) was identified during a study of OX40 agonist ivuxolimab in advanced cancers. Overall study context: The study treated patients with ivuxolimab, an agonistic anti-OX40 (CD134) antibody. Notes on the study in general: Average numbers of expanded clones were greater in CD8+ T cells than in CD4+. CD4+ and CD8+ T cells in blood underwent clonal expansion by week 6 at 0.1 to 3.0 mg/kg.

Profiling relied on immunoSEQ multiplex PCR, and the TCRdb table lists in-frame clones only, not all of them. The table shows under 65,000 clones, with 88% occurring only once. This clone has only a few counts. Its antigen remains unidentified. The receptor was derived from an adult with an advanced solid tumor such as melanoma, head and neck, liver or kidney cancer. Sequencing used CD4+ or CD8+ T cells sorted from blood, obtained in a trial of the OX40 agonist ivuxolimab.

CDR3 in amino acids: CSVAPVAKNIQYF. The CDR3 nucleotides read TGCAGCGTTGCCCCTGTAGCCAAAAACATTCAGTACTTC. The gene calls are TRBV29-1 and TRBJ2-4; D is undetermined. CDR3 length: 13 amino acids. Trimming took 4 bases from V and 0 from J, leaving 7 bases between them. Germline-derived CDR1 and CDR2 are SQVTM and ANQGSEA.